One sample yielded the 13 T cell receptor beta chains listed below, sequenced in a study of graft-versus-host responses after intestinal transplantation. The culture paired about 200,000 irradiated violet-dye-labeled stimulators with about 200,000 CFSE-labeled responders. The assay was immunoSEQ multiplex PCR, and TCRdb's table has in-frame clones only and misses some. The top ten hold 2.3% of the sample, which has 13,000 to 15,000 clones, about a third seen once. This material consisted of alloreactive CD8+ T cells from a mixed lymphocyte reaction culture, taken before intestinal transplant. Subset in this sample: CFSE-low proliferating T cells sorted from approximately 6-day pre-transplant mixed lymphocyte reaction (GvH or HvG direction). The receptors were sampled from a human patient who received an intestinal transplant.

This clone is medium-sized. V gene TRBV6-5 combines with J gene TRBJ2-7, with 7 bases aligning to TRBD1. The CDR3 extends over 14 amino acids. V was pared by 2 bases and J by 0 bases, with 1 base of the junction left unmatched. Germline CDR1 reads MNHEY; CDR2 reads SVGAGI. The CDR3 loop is CASSYGTDSYEQYF. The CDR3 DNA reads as TGTGCCAGCAGTTACGGGACAGACTCCTACGAGCAGTACTTC.

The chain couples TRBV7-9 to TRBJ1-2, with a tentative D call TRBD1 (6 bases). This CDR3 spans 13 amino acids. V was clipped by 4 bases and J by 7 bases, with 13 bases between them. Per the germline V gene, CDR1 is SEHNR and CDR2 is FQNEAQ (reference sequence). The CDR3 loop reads CASSSSLGGGYTF. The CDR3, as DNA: TGTGCCAGCAGCTCGTCCTTAGGGGGTGGCTACACCTTC.

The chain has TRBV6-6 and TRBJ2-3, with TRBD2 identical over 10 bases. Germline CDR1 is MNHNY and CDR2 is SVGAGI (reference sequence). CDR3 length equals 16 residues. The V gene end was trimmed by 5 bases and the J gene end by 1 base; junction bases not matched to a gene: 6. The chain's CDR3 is CASSKLLAGGTDTQYF. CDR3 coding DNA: TGTGCCAGCAGTAAACTTCTAGCGGGGGGCACAGATACGCAGTATTTT.

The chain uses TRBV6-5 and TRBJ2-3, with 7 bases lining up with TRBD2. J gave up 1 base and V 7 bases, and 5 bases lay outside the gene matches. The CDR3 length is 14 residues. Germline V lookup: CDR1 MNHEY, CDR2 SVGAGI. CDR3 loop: CASTLAGGTDTQYF. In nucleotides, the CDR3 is TGTGCCAGCACCTTGGCGGGGGGCACAGATACGCAGTATTTT.

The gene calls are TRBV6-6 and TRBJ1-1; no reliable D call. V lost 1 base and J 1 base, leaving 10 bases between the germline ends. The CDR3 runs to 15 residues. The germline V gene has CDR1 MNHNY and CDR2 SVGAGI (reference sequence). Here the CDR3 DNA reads TGTGCCAGCAGTTACTTTCTCCGGGAGAACACTGAAGCTTTCTTT. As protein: CASSYFLRENTEAFF.

CDR3 nucleotide sequence: TGTGCCAGCAGTTACTCGGCAGGGTCGCCCCAGCATTTT. This encodes CASSYSAGSPQHF. The chain joins TRBV6-8 to TRBJ1-5; TRBD1 is a possible D gene (5 bases). This CDR3 spans 13 amino acids. Germline assignment: CDR1 MNHGY and CDR2 SAAAGT. V lost 0 bases, J lost 9 bases, and 9 bases lay in between.

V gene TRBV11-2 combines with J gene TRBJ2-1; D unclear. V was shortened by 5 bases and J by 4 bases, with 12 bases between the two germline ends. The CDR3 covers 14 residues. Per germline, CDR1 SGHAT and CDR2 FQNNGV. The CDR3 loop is CASSLRVPYNEQFF. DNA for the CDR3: TGTGCCAGCAGCCTTCGGGTCCCTTACAATGAGCAGTTCTTC.

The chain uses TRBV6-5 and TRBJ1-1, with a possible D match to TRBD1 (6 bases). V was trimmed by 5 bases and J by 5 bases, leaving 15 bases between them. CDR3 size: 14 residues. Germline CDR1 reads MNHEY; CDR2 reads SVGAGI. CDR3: CASSEGGARTEAFF. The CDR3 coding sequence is TGTGCCAGCAGTGAAGGGGGGGCACGGACTGAAGCTTTCTTT.

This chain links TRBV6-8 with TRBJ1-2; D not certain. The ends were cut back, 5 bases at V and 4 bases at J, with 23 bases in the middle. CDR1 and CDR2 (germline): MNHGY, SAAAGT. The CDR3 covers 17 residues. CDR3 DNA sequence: TGTGCCAGCAGTGAGCCCCAATGCTCTAGAAAGACCTATGGCTACACCTTC. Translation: CASSEPQCSRKTYGYTF.

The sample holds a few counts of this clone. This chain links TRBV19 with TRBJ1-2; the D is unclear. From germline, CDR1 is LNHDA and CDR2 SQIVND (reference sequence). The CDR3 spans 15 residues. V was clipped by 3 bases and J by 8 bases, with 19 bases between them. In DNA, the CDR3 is TGTGCCAGTAGTATGGAGAGGAAGAGATATGAGGGCTACACCTTC. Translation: CASSMERKRYEGYTF.

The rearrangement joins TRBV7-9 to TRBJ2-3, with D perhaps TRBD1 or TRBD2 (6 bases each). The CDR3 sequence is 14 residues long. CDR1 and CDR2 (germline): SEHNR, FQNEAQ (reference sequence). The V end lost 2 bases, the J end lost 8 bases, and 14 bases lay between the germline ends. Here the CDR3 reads CASSLIEGGFTQYF. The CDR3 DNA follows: TGTGCCAGCAGCTTAATAGAAGGGGGGTTTACGCAGTATTTT. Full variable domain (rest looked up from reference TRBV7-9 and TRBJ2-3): DTGVSQNPRHKITKRGQNVTFRCDPISEHNRLYWYRQTLGQGPEFLTYFQNEAQLEKSRLLSDRFSAERPKGSFSTLEIQRTEQGDSAMYLCASSLIEGGFTQYFGPGTRLTVL.

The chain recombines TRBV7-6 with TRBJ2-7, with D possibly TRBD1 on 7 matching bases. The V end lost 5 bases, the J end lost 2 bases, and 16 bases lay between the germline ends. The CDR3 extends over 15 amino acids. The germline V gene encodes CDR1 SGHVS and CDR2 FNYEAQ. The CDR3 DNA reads TGTGCCAGCAGCCAGCGACAGGGACTTCCCTACGAGCAGTACTTC. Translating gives CASSQRQGLPYEQYF.

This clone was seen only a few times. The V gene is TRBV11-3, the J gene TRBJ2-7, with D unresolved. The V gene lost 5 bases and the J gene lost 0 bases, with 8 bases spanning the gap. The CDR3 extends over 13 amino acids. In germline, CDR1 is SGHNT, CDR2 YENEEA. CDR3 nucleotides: TGTGCCAGCAGCATCACCACCTCCTACGAGCAGTACTTC. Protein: CASSITTSYEQYF.